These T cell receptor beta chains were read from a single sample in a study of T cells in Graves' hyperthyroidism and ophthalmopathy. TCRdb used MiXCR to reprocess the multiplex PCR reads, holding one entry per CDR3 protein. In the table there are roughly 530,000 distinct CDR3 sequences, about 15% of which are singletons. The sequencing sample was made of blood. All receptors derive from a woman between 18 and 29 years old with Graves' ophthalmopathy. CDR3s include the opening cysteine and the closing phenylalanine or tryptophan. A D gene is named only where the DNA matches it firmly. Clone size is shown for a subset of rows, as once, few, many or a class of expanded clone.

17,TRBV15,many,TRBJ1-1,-,TGTGCCACCAGCAGAGACGGGACGGGGGGATTGAACACTGAAGCTTTCTTT,CATSRDGTGGLNTEAFF
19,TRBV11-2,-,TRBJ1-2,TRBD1,TGTGCCAGCAGCTACCACCCGCTTTACGACAGGGTCCCTGTTCGCGGCTACACCTTC,CASSYHPLYDRVPVRGYTF
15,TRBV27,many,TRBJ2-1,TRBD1,TGTGCCAGCAGTTTAGGGACAGAGGCCTACAATGAGCAGTTCTTC,CASSLGTEAYNEQFF
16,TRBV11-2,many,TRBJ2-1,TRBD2,TGTGCCAGCAGCCCCCTTCCCCCCGGGGGGGGCGATGAGCAGTTCTTC,CASSPLPPGGGDEQFF
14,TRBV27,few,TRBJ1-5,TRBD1,TGTGCCAGCAGTTCTATGACAGGGCCTCAGCCCCAGCATTTT,CASSSMTGPQPQHF
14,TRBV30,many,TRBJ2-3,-,TGTGCCTGGACGGGCGGGACTGGCACAGATACGCAGTATTTT,CAWTGGTGTDTQYF
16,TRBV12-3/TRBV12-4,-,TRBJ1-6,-,TGTGCCAGCAGTTTAGTGATACAGGAAACCAATTCACCCCTCCACTTT,CASSLVIQETNSPLHF
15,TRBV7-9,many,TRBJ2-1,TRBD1,TGTGCCAGCTTCCGACAGGGGACCGGGTTCTATGAGCAGTTCTTC,CASFRQGTGFYEQFF
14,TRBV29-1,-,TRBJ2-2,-,TGCAGCGTTGCCGGGACATTGAACACCGGGGAGCTGTTTTTT,CSVAGTLNTGELFF
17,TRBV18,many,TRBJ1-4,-,TGTGCCAGCTCACCGCGACATTCCTCAGCAACTAATGAAAAACTGTTTTTT,CASSPRHSSATNEKLFF
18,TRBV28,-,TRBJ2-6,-,TGTGCCAGCAGTTTATATCGTTTAGGGGGGCCTGGGGCCAACGTCCTGACTTTC,CASSLYRLGGPGANVLTF
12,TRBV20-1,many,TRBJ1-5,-,TGCAGTGCTAGAGAGCCATATCAGCCCCAGCATTTT,CSAREPYQPQHF
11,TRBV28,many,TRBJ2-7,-,TGTGCCAGCTCTGACTACTACGAGCAGTACTTC,CASSDYYEQYF
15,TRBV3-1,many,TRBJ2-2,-,TGTGCCAGCAGCCAAGGAAGGCAGAGAACCGGGGAGCTGTTTTTT,CASSQGRQRTGELFF
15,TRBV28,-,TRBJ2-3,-,TGTGCCAGCAGTTTAATGGCGGAACGCACAGATACGCAGTATTTT,CASSLMAERTDTQYF
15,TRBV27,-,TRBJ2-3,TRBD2,TGTGCCAGCAGGAGAGCGGGGGGGCCCGCAGATACGCAGTATTTT,CASRRAGGPADTQYF
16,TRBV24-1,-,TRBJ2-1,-,TGTGCCACCAGTGAACGGGAGCATGCGGGTTACAATGAGCAGTTCTTC,CATSEREHAGYNEQFF
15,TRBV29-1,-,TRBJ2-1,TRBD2,TGCAGCGTTGTAAGCGGGGGGGCCATATACAATGAGCAGTTCTTC,CSVVSGGAIYNEQFF
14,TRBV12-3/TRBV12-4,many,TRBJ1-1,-,TGTGCCAGCAGAATACAACCCCAGAACACTGAAGCTTTCTTT,CASRIQPQNTEAFF
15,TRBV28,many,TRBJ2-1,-,TGTGCCAGCAGTTTAACTATCAGCTCCTACAATGAGCAGTTCTTC,CASSLTISSYNEQFF
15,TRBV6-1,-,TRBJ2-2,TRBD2,TGTGCCAGCAGCAGCCCTAGCGGGAGGGCCGAGGAGCTGTTTTTT,CASSSPSGRAEELFF
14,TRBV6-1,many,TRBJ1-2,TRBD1,TGTGCCAGCAGACGGGACAGGAGAGACTATGGCTACACCTTC,CASRRDRRDYGYTF
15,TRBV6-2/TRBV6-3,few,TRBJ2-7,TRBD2,TGTGCCAGCAGTTACTCCGGGACTAGTGATTACGAGCAGTACTTC,CASSYSGTSDYEQYF
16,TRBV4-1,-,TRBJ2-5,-,TGCGCCAGCAGCCAAGGGGTCGGGGGCATACGGGAGACCCAGTACTTC,CASSQGVGGIRETQYF
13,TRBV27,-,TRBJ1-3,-,TGTGCCGGCTCACAGGGTCCTGGAAACACCATATATTTT,CAGSQGPGNTIYF
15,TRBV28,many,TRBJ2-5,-,TGTGCCAGCAGCCTACCCGGAGAGGTTGCAGAGACCCAGTACTTC,CASSLPGEVAETQYF
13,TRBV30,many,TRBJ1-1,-,TGTGCCTGGAGTAAAGGGGGAGGTACTGAAGCTTTCTTT,CAWSKGGGTEAFF
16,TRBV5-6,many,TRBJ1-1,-,TGTGCCAGCAGCTTGGAAGCGGGGAGGGAGAACACTGAAGCTTTCTTT,CASSLEAGRENTEAFF
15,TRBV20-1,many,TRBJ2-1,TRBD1,TGCAGTGCTCGCATCGGGACAGTGTCGTACAATGAGCAGTTCTTC,CSARIGTVSYNEQFF
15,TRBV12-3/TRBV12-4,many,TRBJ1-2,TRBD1,TGTGCCAGCAGTTTAATGTCCACAGGGGGGATTGGCTACACCTTC,CASSLMSTGGIGYTF
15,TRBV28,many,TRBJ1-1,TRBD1,TGTGCCAGCAGTCACCCCGGGACAGGGGGGACTGAAGCTTTCTTT,CASSHPGTGGTEAFF
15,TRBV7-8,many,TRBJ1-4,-,TGTGCCAGCAGCTTAGCTCGGGTTGGGATTGAAAAACTGTTTTTT,CASSLARVGIEKLFF
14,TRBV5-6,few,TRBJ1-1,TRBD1,TGTGCCAGCAGCCGTACAGGGGTTGACACTGAAGCTTTCTTT,CASSRTGVDTEAFF
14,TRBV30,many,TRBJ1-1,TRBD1,TGTGCCTGGAGTGAGGGGACAGGGGGCCCTGAAGCTTTCTTT,CAWSEGTGGPEAFF
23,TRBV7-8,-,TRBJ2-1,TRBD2,TGTGCCAGCAGCTCTATCATACCCCAACTAGCGGGAGTTCATCGAAGCTCCTACAATGAGCAGTTCTTC,CASSSIIPQLAGVHRSSYNEQFF
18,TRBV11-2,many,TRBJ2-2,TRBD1,TGTGCCAGCAGCTACAAAAAAGGGACAGGGACGAACACCGGGGAGCTGTTTTTT,CASSYKKGTGTNTGELFF
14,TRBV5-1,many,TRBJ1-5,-,TGCGCCAGCAGCTTGGAGGGAACGTCTCAGCCCCAGCATTTT,CASSLEGTSQPQHF
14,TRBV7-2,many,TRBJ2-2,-,TGTGCCAGCAGCTTACCTACCAACACCGGGGAGCTGTTTTTT,CASSLPTNTGELFF
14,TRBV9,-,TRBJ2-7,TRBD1,TGTGCCAGCACCTCGGGACAGGACTCCTACGAGCAGTACTTC,CASTSGQDSYEQYF
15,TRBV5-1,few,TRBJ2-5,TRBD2,TGCGCCAGCAGCTTGGGCGCTAGCGGGGGTGAGACCCAGTACTTC,CASSLGASGGETQYF
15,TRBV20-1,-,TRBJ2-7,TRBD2,TGCAGTGCTAGAGACGCTAGCGGGTCGACCTACGAGCAGTACTTC,CSARDASGSTYEQYF
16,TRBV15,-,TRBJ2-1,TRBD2,TGTGCCACCATAGACAGCGGGGGGGACTCCTACAATGAGCAGTTCTTC,CATIDSGGDSYNEQFF
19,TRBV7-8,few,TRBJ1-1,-,TGTGCCAGCAGCTTAGAAAGGCCGAGTCGCCAGAAGAAGAACACTGAAGCTTTCTTT,CASSLERPSRQKKNTEAFF
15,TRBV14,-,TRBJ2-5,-,TGTGCCAGCAGCCAAAGTAGGGGCTCCCAAGAGACTCAGTACTTC,CASSQSRGSQETQYF
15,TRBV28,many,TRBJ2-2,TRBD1,TGTGCCAGCAGTTTGGGACAGGGGCACACCGGGGAGCTGTTTTTT,CASSLGQGHTGELFF
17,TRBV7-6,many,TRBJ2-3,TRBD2,TGTGCCAGCAGCTTAGCTCCTAGCGGGATAAAGACAGATACGCAGTATTTT,CASSLAPSGIKTDTQYF
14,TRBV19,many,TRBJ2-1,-,TGTGCCAGTAGTATGACGGGTCCTGGCAATGAGCAGTTCTTC,CASSMTGPGNEQFF
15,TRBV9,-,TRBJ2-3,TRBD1,TGTGCCAGCAGCGTGGGACAGGCTAGCACAGATACGCAGTATTTT,CASSVGQASTDTQYF
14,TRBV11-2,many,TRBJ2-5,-,TGTGCCAGCAGCTTAGGATACACAGAAGAGACCCAGTACTTC,CASSLGYTEETQYF
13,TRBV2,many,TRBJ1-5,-,TGTGCCAGCATGAGGAGCTCCGATCAGCCCCAGCATTTT,CASMRSSDQPQHF
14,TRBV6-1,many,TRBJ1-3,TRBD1,TGTGCCAGCAGGAACACAGGGGCCGGAAACACCATATATTTT,CASRNTGAGNTIYF
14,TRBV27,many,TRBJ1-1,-,TGTGCCAGCAGTTTATTGGAGGGGCGTACTGAAGCTTTCTTT,CASSLLEGRTEAFF
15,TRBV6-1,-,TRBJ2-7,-,TGTGTCAGCAGTGAAGAAAAGGGCGCCTCCTACGAGCAGTACTTC,CVSSEEKGASYEQYF
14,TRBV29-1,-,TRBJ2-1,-,TGCAGCGGACGCTGGGTGGACCCTTCTCCTGAGCAGTTCTTC,CSGRWVDPSPEQFF
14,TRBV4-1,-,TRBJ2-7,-,TGCGCCAGCAGCCAAGCCCAGGGTGGGTACGAGCAGTACTTC,CASSQAQGGYEQYF
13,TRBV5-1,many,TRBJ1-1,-,TGCGCCAGCAGCCCCAGCCAGGCTCCCGAAGCTTTCTTT,CASSPSQAPEAFF
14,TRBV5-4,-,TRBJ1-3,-,TGTGCCAGCAGCTTCGGGAAATCTGGAAACACCATATATTTT,CASSFGKSGNTIYF